One sample yielded the 3 T cell receptor beta chains listed below, sequenced in a study of cytomegalovirus exposure and HLA in healthy donors. The study ran its PCR with 60 Vbeta and 13 Jbeta primers. Libraries were prepared by immunoSEQ multiplex PCR; TCRdb keeps only in-frame clonotypes and omits some of them. The table records approximately 150,000 clones, approximately 80% of them present only once. Sequencing was performed on PBMCs. The receptors shown here come from a man aged 45-65 years in good health and CMV-seropositive.

This clone has a single count. The CDR3, as DNA: TGTGCCAGCAGGACCGCCGGGACAGGGGTTATAGAGACCCAGTACTTC. This sequence encodes CASRTAGTGVIETQYF. The chain carries TRBV28 and TRBJ2-5; 10 nucleotides line up with TRBD1. The length of the CDR3 is 16 residues. After removal of 6 bases from V and 4 bases from J, the junction contained 11 bases not matched to a gene. Germline assignment: CDR1 MDHEN and CDR2 SYDVKM. Supplemented by reference TRBV28 and TRBJ2-5, the full variable domain reads DVKVTQSSRYLVKRTGEKVFLECVQDMDHENMFWYRQDPGLGLRLIYFSYDVKMKEKGDIPEGYSVSREKKERFSLILESASTNQTSMYLCASRTAGTGVIETQYFGPGTRLLVL.

This clone appeared once. The chain joins TRBV9 to TRBJ2-2, with D tentatively TRBD1 (6 bases). Germline-derived CDR1 and CDR2 are SGDLS and YYNGEE. The V end was cut by 3 bases, the J end by 3 bases, with 9 bases between. There are 14 residues in the CDR3. In DNA, the CDR3 is TGTGCCAGCAGCGAATACAGGGACACCGGGGAGCTGTTTTTT. Translated, it gives CASSEYRDTGELFF.

The chain recombines TRBV27 with TRBJ1-5; no clear D gene. The CDR3 has 13 amino acids. Germline loops: CDR1 MNHEY, CDR2 SMNVEV (reference sequence). V lost 2 bases to trimming and J lost 6 bases, with 8 bases between them. The CDR3 loop reads CASSLAGGQPQHF. As DNA, the CDR3 is TGTGCCAGCAGTTTAGCGGGAGGTCAGCCCCAGCATTTT.